This T cell receptor (beta chain) emerged from a study of blood T cell repertoires in COVID-19 (dated by TCRdb to about 2020). In terms of the full investigation: Samples covering the acute and convalescent phases of COVID-19 were provided by collaborators in the United States, Italy and Spain. Where available, HLA class I and class II types were taken from metadata supplied by the sample provider and were not determined by assay-based typing. Subjects who had been exposed to COVID-19, were actively infected with it, or had recovered from it provided the deeply sampled blood TCRbeta repertoires that made up the dataset. Sample metadata almost always included a de-identified subject ID, COVID-19 status, age in years and sex. A freely available public database, intended as a resource for researchers studying the immune response to SARS-CoV-2, is where the repertoires were released. The prospective study material was composed of cDNA or gDNA derived from T cells, B-cell-depleted T cells, or PBMCs. The samples were drawn from the first 160 participants of the ongoing ImmuneRACE study and from 950 to 1,500 subjects provided by 6 global collaborators.

TCRbeta CDR3 regions were amplified from genomic DNA using the immunoSEQ Assay, a bias-controlled multiplex PCR. The source study handled its data this way. Within the assay, amplification of reference gene primers was used to estimate how many nucleated cells each sample contained. To quantify the absolute abundance of each unique TCRbeta CDR3 rearrangement, sequence reads were collapsed and filtered. For each sample, productive Simpson clonality was calculated as the square root of Simpson's diversity index across productive rearrangements. This is the immuneACCESS table as TCRdb keeps it, with only in-frame sequences that have V and J called. A part of the clones is gone; compared with another copy, unresolved V genes explain less than half, and the rest is unexplained. Clonal size and the V and J genes are those of that table, whereas D and trimming came from the DNA. This sample has around 500,000 clones in its table, and over 75% of those were observed once. The ten biggest clones cover around 1.9% of the sample.

Enrolling through a virtual design, the prospective study's participants ranged in age from roughly 18 to 90 years and lived across 24 United States geographic areas. In the prospective study, cohorts were assigned on the basis of participant-reported clinical history obtained from a screening survey and a study questionnaire. ImmuneRACE Cohort 3 recovered participants were defined by two consecutive negative NP/OP PCR tests, healthcare professional clearance, or symptom resolution. In the prospective study, mobile phlebotomists collected whole blood, serum and a nasopharyngeal or oropharyngeal swab from each participant. Participants in the prospective study had the option to provide additional blood draws and questionnaires over a roughly 2-month period. Before DNA extraction, blood samples from the prospective study were shipped at room temperature or frozen. As concerns this clone: Its target antigen remains unknown. Base-call qualities are not available, and no considerably larger clone is one nucleotide away.

General study outcomes and caveats: How much clinical and demographic metadata was included differed by source and by participant, and the metadata was provided uncurated.

CDR1 and CDR2, per the germline V gene, are SQVTM and ANQGSEA. The junction carries 17 bases between V and J, which are trimmed by 5 bases and 2 bases respectively. Spanning cysteine to phenylalanine, the CDR3 consists of 15 amino acids. Of the read, only the CDR3 DNA is kept; its 45 bases are in frame from base 1. The sequenced sample consisted of PBMCs or T cells enriched from blood (not recorded which). The chain is made from TRBV29-1 and TRBJ2-3; the best D guess is TRBD2, with 5 bases matching. This clonotype was obtained from a woman aged 40 to 49 who had recovered from COVID-19. At the DNA level, the sequence is TGCAGCGTTCCCCCCCCCAGCGGCTCCACAGATACGCAGTATTTT. It specifies CSVPPPSGSTDTQYF.